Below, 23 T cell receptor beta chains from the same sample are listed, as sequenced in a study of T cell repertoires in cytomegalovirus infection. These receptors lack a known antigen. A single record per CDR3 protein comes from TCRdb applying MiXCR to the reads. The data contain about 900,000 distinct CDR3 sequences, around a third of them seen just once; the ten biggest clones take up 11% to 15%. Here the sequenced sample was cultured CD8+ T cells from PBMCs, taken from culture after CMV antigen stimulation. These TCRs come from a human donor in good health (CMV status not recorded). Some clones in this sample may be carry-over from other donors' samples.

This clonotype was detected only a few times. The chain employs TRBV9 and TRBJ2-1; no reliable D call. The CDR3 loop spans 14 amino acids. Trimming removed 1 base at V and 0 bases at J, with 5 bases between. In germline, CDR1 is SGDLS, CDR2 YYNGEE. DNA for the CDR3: TGTGCCAGCAGCGTACAAAGCTCCTACAATGAGCAGTTCTTC. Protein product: CASSVQSSYNEQFF.

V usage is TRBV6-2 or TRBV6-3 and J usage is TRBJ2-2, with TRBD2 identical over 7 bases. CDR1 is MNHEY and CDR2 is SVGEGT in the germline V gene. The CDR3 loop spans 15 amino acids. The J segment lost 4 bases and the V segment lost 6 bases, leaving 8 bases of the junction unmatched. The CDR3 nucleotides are TGTGCCAGCAGCCGGACTAGTGGGGTCACCGGGGAGCTGTTTTTT. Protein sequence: CASSRTSGVTGELFF.

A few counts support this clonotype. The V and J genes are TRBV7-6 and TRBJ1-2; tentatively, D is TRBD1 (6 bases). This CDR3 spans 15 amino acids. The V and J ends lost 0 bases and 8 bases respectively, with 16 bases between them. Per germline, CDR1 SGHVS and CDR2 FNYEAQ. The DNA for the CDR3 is TGTGCCAGCAGCTTAGCGCAGGGGATTTCGGGGGGCTACACCTTC. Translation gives CASSLAQGISGGYTF.

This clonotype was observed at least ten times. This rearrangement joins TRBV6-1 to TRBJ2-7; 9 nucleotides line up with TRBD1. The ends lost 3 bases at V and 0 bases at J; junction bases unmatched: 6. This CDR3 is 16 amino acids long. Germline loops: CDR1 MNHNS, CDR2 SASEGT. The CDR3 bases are TGTGCCAGCAGTGAGGCCGGGACAGGGAGCTCCTACGAGCAGTACTTC. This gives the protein CASSEAGTGSSYEQYF.

The CDR3 DNA reads TGTGCCAGCAGCTCCAGGGGACAGATCAATCAGCCCCAGCATTTT. As protein: CASSSRGQINQPQHF. The chain links TRBV13 to TRBJ1-5; 7 bases are a match to TRBD1. Per the germline V gene, CDR1 is PRHDT and CDR2 is FYEKMQ (reference sequence). V shed 4 bases and J 3 bases; nucleotides not matched to a gene: 6. The CDR3 is 15 residues long.

The CDR3, as DNA: TGTGCCAGCAGTTACTCTTACCTCAGCTCCTACAATGAGCAGTTCTTC. Its protein product is CASSYSYLSSYNEQFF. This rearrangement joins TRBV6-6 to TRBJ2-1; D gene ambiguous. The CDR3 runs 16 residues. From germline, CDR1 is MNHNY and CDR2 SVGAGI (reference sequence). The V end was cut by 0 bases, the J end by 0 bases, with 9 bases between.

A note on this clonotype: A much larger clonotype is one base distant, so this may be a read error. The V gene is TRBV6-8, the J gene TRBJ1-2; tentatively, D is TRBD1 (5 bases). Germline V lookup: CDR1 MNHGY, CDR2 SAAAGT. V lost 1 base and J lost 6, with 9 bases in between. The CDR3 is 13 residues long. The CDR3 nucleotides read TGTGCCAGCAGTTACTGGGGGGGGGATGGCTACACCTTC. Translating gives CASSYWGGDGYTF.

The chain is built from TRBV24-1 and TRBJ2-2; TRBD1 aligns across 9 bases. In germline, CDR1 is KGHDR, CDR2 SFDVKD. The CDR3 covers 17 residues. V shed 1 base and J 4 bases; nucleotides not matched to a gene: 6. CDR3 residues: CATSDFPGQGFTGELFF. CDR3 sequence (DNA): TGTGCCACCAGTGATTTTCCGGGACAGGGATTCACCGGGGAGCTGTTTTTT.

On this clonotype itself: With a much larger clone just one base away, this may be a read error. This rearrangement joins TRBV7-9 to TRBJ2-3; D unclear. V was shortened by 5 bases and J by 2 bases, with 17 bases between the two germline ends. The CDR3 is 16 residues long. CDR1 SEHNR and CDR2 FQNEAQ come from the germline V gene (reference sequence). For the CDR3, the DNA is TGTGCCAGCAGCCTGTTTTACGTGGGCGACACAGATACGCAGTATTTT. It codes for CASSLFYVGDTDTQYF.

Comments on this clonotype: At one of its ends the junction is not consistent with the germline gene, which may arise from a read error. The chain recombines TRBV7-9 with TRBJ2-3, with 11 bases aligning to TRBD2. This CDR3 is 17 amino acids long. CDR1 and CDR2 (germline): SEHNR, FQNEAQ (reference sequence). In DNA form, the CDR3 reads TGTGTCAGCAGCCAGTTAGCGGGGGGGCCGAGCACAGATACGCAGTATTTT. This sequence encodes CVSSQLAGGPSTDTQYF.

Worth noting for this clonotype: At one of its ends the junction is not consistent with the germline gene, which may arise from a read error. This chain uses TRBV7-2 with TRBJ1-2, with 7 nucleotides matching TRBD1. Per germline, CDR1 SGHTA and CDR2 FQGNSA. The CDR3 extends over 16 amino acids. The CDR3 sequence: CASSRDRAMVTYGYAF. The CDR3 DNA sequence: TGTGCCAGCAGCCGGGACAGAGCTATGGTGACCTATGGCTACGCCTTC.

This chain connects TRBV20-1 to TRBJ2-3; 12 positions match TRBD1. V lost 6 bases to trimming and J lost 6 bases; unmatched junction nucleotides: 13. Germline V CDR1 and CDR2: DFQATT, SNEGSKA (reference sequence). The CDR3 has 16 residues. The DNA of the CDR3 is TGCAGTGCGGTAGGGACAGGGGGCGCTCTTTACGATACGCAGTATTTT. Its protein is CSAVGTGGALYDTQYF.

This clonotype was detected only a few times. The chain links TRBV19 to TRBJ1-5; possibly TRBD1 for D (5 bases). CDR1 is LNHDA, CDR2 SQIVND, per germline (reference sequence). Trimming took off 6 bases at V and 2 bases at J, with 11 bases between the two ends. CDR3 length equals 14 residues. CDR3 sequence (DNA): TGTGCCAGTAGCCCTCAGGGTCGCAATCAGCCCCAGCATTTT. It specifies CASSPQGRNQPQHF.

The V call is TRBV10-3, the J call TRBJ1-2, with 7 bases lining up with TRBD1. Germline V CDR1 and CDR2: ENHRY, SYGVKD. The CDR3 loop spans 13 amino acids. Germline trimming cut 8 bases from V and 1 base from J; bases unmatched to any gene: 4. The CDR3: CAIGGTDNYGYTF. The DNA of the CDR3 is TGTGCCATCGGTGGGACAGATAACTATGGCTACACCTTC.

CDR3 DNA sequence: TGTGCCAGCAGCTTCGGTAGGGACAGACTCTATGGCTACACCTTC. Protein: CASSFGRDRLYGYTF. The rearrangement uses TRBV7-2 and TRBJ1-2; TRBD1 matches 7 bases. Unmatched junction bases numbered 8, after V lost 3 bases and J lost 4 bases. Per the germline V gene, CDR1 is SGHTA and CDR2 is FQGNSA. This CDR3 has 15 residues. Full variable domain (remainder filled in from reference TRBV7-2 and TRBJ1-2): GAGVSQSPSNKVTEKGKDVELRCDPISGHTALYWYRQSLGQGLEFLIYFQGNSAPDKSGLPSDRFSAERTGGSVSTLTIQRTQQEDSAVYLCASSFGRDRLYGYTFGSGTRLTVV.

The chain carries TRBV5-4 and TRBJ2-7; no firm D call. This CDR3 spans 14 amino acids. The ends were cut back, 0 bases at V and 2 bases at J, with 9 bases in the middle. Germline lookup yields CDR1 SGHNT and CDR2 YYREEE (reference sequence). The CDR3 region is CASSLVETTYEQYF. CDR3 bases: TGTGCCAGCAGCTTGGTTGAGACCACCTACGAGCAGTACTTC.

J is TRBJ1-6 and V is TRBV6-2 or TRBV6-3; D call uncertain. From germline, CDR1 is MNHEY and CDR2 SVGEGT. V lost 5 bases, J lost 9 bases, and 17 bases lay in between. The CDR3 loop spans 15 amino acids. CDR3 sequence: CASSDGSREVSPLHF. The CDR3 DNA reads TGTGCCAGCAGTGACGGGTCCAGAGAGGTTTCACCCCTCCACTTT.

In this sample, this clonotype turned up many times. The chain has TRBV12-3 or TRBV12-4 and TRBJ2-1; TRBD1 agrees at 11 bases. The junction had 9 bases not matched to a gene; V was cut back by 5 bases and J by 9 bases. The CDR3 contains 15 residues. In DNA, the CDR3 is TGTGCCAGCAGTCCCAGGGACAGGGGGTTAGGTGAGCAGTTCTTC. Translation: CASSPRDRGLGEQFF.

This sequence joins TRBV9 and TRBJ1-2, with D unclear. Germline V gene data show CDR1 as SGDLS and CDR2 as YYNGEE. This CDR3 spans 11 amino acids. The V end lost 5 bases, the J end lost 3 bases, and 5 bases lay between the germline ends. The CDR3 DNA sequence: TGTGCCAGCAGGGCGGACTATGGCTACACCTTC. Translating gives CASRADYGYTF.

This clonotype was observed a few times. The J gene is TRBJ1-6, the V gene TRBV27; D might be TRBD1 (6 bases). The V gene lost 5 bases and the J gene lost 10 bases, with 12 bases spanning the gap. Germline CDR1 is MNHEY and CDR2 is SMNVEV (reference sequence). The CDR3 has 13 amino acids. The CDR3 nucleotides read TGTGCCAGCAGTGTCAGGGGTGGATCACCCCTCCACTTT. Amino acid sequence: CASSVRGGSPLHF.

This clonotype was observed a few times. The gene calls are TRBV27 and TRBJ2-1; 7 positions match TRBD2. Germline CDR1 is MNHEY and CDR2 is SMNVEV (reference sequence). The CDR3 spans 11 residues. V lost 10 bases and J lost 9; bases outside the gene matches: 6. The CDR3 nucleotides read TGTGCCACCTGGGGAGGGTTTGAGCAGTTCTTC. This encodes CATWGGFEQFF.

The CDR3 sequence: CASSQTWGGRDTEAFF. CDR3 nucleotide sequence: TGCGCCAGCAGCCAGACATGGGGGGGGCGAGACACTGAAGCTTTCTTT. The rearrangement uses TRBV4-1 and TRBJ1-1, with a weak D call TRBD1 (6 bases). The CDR3 spans 16 residues. V lost 3 bases and J lost 3, with 17 bases in between. Germline V lookup: CDR1 MGHRA, CDR2 YSYEKL.

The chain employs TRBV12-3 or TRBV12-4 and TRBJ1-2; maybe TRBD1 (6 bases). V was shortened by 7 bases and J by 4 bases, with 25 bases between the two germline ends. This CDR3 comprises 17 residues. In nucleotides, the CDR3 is TGTGCCAGCACCTCCCCCCAATCACAGGGCCCGCTCTATGGCTACACCTTC. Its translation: CASTSPQSQGPLYGYTF.